What follows are 27 T cell receptor beta chains derived from one specimen sequenced in a study of cytomegalovirus exposure and HLA in healthy donors. In the PCR, 60 Vbeta and 13 Jbeta primers were used. Clones were sequenced by immunoSEQ multiplex PCR, and TCRdb holds only the in-frame ones, with some missing. The sample lists around 250,000 clones; about 80% were seen once. Sequencing was done on a sample of PBMCs. These receptors came from a woman in her sixties or seventies in good health and CMV-seropositive.

This chain uses TRBV4-1 with TRBJ2-7, with D unclear. CDR1 and CDR2 from the germline V gene are MGHRA and YSYEKL. V lost 1 base and J lost 3, with 13 bases in between. This CDR3 is built from 15 residues. The CDR3 nucleotides are TGCGCCAGCAGCCAAGCAGGCCACTTAGTCTACGAGCAGTACTTC. This encodes CASSQAGHLVYEQYF.

This chain joins TRBV28 and TRBJ2-7, with 10 bases fitting TRBD2. This CDR3 has 20 amino acids. Germline V gene data show CDR1 as MDHEN and CDR2 as SYDVKM. The V gene end was trimmed by 6 bases and the J gene end by 6 bases; junction bases not matched to a gene: 26. The CDR3, as DNA: TGTGCCAGCAGGCCATCATTTCCCACTAGCGGGATGTCCCTGGTCCTCGAGCAGTACTTC. Amino acid sequence: CASRPSFPTSGMSLVLEQYF.

The CDR3 loop is CASSVEAGEAHEQYF. CDR3 nucleotides: TGTGCCAGCAGCGTAGAGGCGGGAGAAGCCCACGAGCAGTACTTC. The V call is TRBV9, the J call TRBJ2-7; TRBD2 agrees at 7 bases. This CDR3 is 15 amino acids long. V dropped 0 bases and J dropped 5; count of bases not matched to a gene: 8. Germline V lookup: CDR1 SGDLS, CDR2 YYNGEE.

The V and J genes are TRBV5-1 and TRBJ2-1; possible D gene TRBD1, 5 bases. V was shortened by 0 bases and J by 2 bases, with 21 bases between the two germline ends. CDR1 is SGHRS and CDR2 is YFSETQ in the germline V gene. This CDR3 spans 19 amino acids. Written as DNA, the CDR3 is TGCGCCAGCAGCTTGGACCATGACCAGGGATCTCTGACCTACAATGAGCAGTTCTTC. Translation gives CASSLDHDQGSLTYNEQFF.

The V and J genes are TRBV27 and TRBJ1-3, with D hard to call. Germline CDR1 is MNHEY and CDR2 is SMNVEV (reference sequence). V was trimmed by 5 bases and J by 0 bases, leaving 8 bases between them. This CDR3 comprises 14 residues. In nucleotides, the CDR3 is TGTGCCAGCAGTAGGAGCTTCTCTGGAAACACCATATATTTT. Translation: CASSRSFSGNTIYF.

V usage is TRBV18 and J usage is TRBJ2-5; maybe TRBD2 (7 bases). With 3 bases removed from V and 2 bases from J, the gap between germline ends came to 16 bases. In germline, CDR1 is KGHSH, CDR2 LQKENI. The CDR3 runs to 16 residues. CDR3 residues: CASSPLLQGLQETQYF. The CDR3 region has the DNA TGTGCCAGCTCACCCCTCCTACAGGGACTACAAGAGACCCAGTACTTC.

The genes are TRBV28 and TRBJ2-6; tentative D call: TRBD2 (7 bases). V shed 7 bases and J shed 0 bases, with 13 bases lying between them. Germline V gene lookup returns CDR1 MDHEN and CDR2 SYDVKM. The CDR3 spans 16 residues. The CDR3 spells CASISAGASGANVLTF. The CDR3 nucleotides read TGTGCCAGCATCTCCGCGGGGGCCTCTGGGGCCAACGTCCTGACTTTC.

V gene TRBV5-4 combines with J gene TRBJ2-7, with 8 bases matching TRBD2. Trimming at V came to 4 bases and at J to 2 bases, leaving 8 bases not matched to a gene. This CDR3 has 15 residues. Germline CDR1 reads SGHNT; CDR2 reads YYREEE (reference sequence). This CDR3 is CASSLSLAEPYEQYF. As DNA, the CDR3 is TGTGCCAGCAGCCTCTCACTAGCGGAACCCTACGAGCAGTACTTC.

The CDR3 reads CAIRGEAQPQHF. The DNA for the CDR3 is TGTGCCATCAGGGGGGAGGCTCAGCCCCAGCATTTT. The V and J genes are TRBV10-3 and TRBJ1-5; D might be TRBD1 (5 bases). V was trimmed by 6 bases and J by 6 bases, leaving 9 bases between them. The CDR3 is 12 amino acids. From germline, CDR1 is ENHRY and CDR2 SYGVKD.

CDR3 sequence reads: CASSWDNSGNTIYF. The DNA for the CDR3 is TGCGCCAGCAGCTGGGACAACTCTGGAAACACCATATATTTT. The V gene is TRBV5-1, the J gene TRBJ1-3; tentatively, D is TRBD1 (6 bases). Trimming left V 3 bases short and J 0 bases short, with 7 bases between. Germline loops: CDR1 SGHRS, CDR2 YFSETQ. The CDR3 covers 14 residues.

This chain connects TRBV18 to TRBJ1-5; D might be TRBD1 (5 bases). Per the germline V gene, CDR1 is KGHSH and CDR2 is LQKENI. CDR3 size: 17 residues. V lost 6 bases, J lost 0 bases, and 18 bases lay in between. The chain's CDR3 is CASSTGDSVYSNQPQHF. As DNA, the CDR3 is TGTGCCAGCTCGACCGGTGACAGCGTCTATAGCAATCAGCCCCAGCATTTT.

This clone has just a few counts. This rearrangement joins TRBV15 to TRBJ2-1, with 9 bases identical to TRBD2. The CDR3 length is 18 residues. J was trimmed by 1 base and V by 0 bases; bases with no gene match: 7. CDR1 and CDR2 (germline): LNHNV, YYDKDF (reference sequence). The CDR3 sequence: CATSRDRASGMSYNEQFF. The CDR3 DNA follows: TGTGCCACCAGCAGAGATCGGGCTAGCGGGATGTCCTACAATGAGCAGTTCTTC.

The chain employs TRBV28 and TRBJ1-3; 7 bases agree with TRBD1. The germline V gene encodes CDR1 MDHEN and CDR2 SYDVKM. V lost 3 bases and J lost 8; bases outside the gene matches: 10. The CDR3 totals 15 residues. CDR3 coding DNA: TGTGCCAGCAGTTTTGGGGGCCTCCAGGGGGACACCATATATTTT. Amino acids: CASSFGGLQGDTIYF.

This clone was seen more than once but under ten times. This rearrangement joins TRBV10-3 to TRBJ2-7; 7 nucleotides agree with TRBD1. CDR1 is ENHRY and CDR2 is SYGVKD in the germline V gene. V lost 6 bases and J lost 1; bases outside the gene matches: 12. The CDR3 sequence is 16 residues long. Here the CDR3 reads CAISQSDRVGSYEQYF. The CDR3 nucleotides read TGTGCCATCAGCCAATCTGACAGGGTTGGATCCTACGAGCAGTACTTC.

This chain uses TRBV10-2 with TRBJ2-7; 10 bases fit TRBD1. Germline CDR1 reads WSHSY; CDR2 reads SAAADI. J was trimmed by 4 bases and V by 2 bases; bases with no gene match: 11. The CDR3 runs 17 residues. The CDR3 DNA reads TGCGCCAGCAGTGAGACCCTACTCGGACAGGGGGTTTACGAGCAGTACTTC. Protein sequence: CASSETLLGQGVYEQYF.

The rearrangement links TRBV6-6 to TRBJ1-3; 7 bases are a match to TRBD1. The CDR3 has 15 amino acids. From germline, CDR1 is MNHNY and CDR2 SVGAGI (reference sequence). The J segment lost 3 bases and the V segment lost 0 bases, leaving 2 bases of the junction unmatched. The CDR3 loop reads CASSYSGQVGNTIYF. The CDR3, as DNA: TGTGCCAGCAGTTACTCAGGACAGGTTGGAAACACCATATATTTT.

This chain uses TRBV5-1 with TRBJ2-5; 8 bases fit TRBD2. V was pared by 0 bases and J by 5 bases, with 6 bases of the junction left unmatched. Germline V lookup: CDR1 SGHRS, CDR2 YFSETQ. This CDR3 contains 15 residues. The CDR3 coding sequence is TGCGCCAGCAGCTTGGGGAGCGGGAGTAGGGAGACCCAGTACTTC. Translated: CASSLGSGSRETQYF. The entire variable domain, with the rest obtained from reference TRBV5-1 and TRBJ2-5, is as follows: KAGVTQTPRYLIKTRGQQVTLSCSPISGHRSVSWYQQTPGQGLQFLFEYFSETQRNKGNFPGRFSGRQFSNSRSEMNVSTLELGDSALYLCASSLGSGSRETQYFGPGTRLLVL.

This chain joins TRBV7-3 and TRBJ2-3; 10 positions agree with TRBD2. V shed 5 bases, J shed 5 bases, and the junction held 10 bases outside the gene matches. The CDR3 spans 16 residues. Germline CDR1 SGHTA, CDR2 FQGTGA. DNA of the CDR3: TGTGCCAGCAGCCGAAGCGGGAGGGCCGAGATAGATACGCAGTATTTT. Its protein product is CASSRSGRAEIDTQYF.

CDR3 protein: CASSDGAANEKLFF. The CDR3 DNA reads TGTGCCAGCAGTGATGGGGCGGCTAATGAAAAACTGTTTTTT. The chain couples TRBV2 to TRBJ1-4; D may be TRBD1 (5 bases). V shed 3 bases and J shed 3 bases, with 8 bases lying between them. The CDR3 is 14 residues long. Germline loops: CDR1 SNHLY, CDR2 FYNNEI.

This chain links TRBV19 with TRBJ2-3; 13 bases match TRBD2. J gave up 0 bases and V 5 bases, and 5 bases lay outside the gene matches. The CDR3 contains 17 residues. Looked up from germline, CDR1 is LNHDA and CDR2 is SQIVND (reference sequence). The CDR3 nucleotides read TGTGCCAGTAGTTGGACTAGCGGGAGCACCAGCACAGATACGCAGTATTTT. Its protein product is CASSWTSGSTSTDTQYF.

Only a few counts were recorded for this clone. The chain is built from TRBV2 and TRBJ2-2, with TRBD2 matching 8 bases. There are 17 residues in the CDR3. Germline trimming cut 6 bases from V and 6 bases from J; bases unmatched to any gene: 15. Germline values: CDR1 SNHLY, CDR2 FYNNEI. The CDR3, as DNA: TGTGCCAGCAGCCATAGGCAAGGCGGGAGGAGGGCCGGGGAGCTGTTTTTT. Amino acid sequence: CASSHRQGGRRAGELFF.

The chain uses TRBV27 and TRBJ2-3; TRBD1 agrees at 8 bases. Germline assignment: CDR1 MNHEY and CDR2 SMNVEV (reference sequence). This CDR3 is built from 16 residues. J gave up 2 bases and V 5 bases, and 9 bases lay outside the gene matches. The CDR3 loop is CASSKTRDRLTDTQYF. CDR3 DNA sequence: TGTGCCAGCAGTAAAACCCGGGACAGGCTCACAGATACGCAGTATTTT.

Written as DNA, the CDR3 is TGTGCCAGCACCGCTGGGGCGGAGACCCAGTACTTC. This translates into CASTAGAETQYF. V usage is TRBV2 and J usage is TRBJ2-5; a weak D match, TRBD1 (5 bases). The CDR3 is 12 amino acids. V was clipped by 7 bases and J by 5 bases, with 11 bases between them. Germline CDR1 reads SNHLY; CDR2 reads FYNNEI.

The chain links TRBV29-1 to TRBJ2-5; a weak D match, TRBD1 (6 bases). CDR1 is SQVTM, CDR2 ANQGSEA, per germline. This CDR3 has 13 amino acids. V was pared by 7 bases and J by 1 base, with 13 bases between. The CDR3 protein is CSALDRVQETQYF. CDR3 in DNA: TGCAGCGCTCTGGACAGAGTCCAAGAGACCCAGTACTTC.

This chain links TRBV29-1 with TRBJ1-2; 8 bases are a match to TRBD1. Trimming cost V 4 bases and J 6 bases; bases outside gene matches: 16. The CDR3 loop spans 16 amino acids. The germline V gene encodes CDR1 SQVTM and CDR2 ANQGSEA. The CDR3 sequence is CSVALVLSRDRNGYTF. CDR3 coding DNA: TGCAGCGTTGCTCTTGTCTTAAGCCGGGACAGGAATGGCTACACCTTC.

V and J are TRBV7-9 and TRBJ1-1, with D hard to call. Germline V gives CDR1 SEHNR, CDR2 FQNEAQ (reference sequence). Between the trimmed V and J ends, which lost 6 bases and 1 base, there was a span of 15 bases. This CDR3 is built from 15 residues. The CDR3 is CASRPNNRQNTEAFF. DNA for the CDR3: TGTGCCAGCAGACCAAACAACAGACAGAACACTGAAGCTTTCTTT.

This sequence joins TRBV2 and TRBJ2-5, with D tentatively TRBD2 (5 bases). V was pared by 6 bases and J by 5 bases, with 13 bases between. Germline assignment: CDR1 SNHLY and CDR2 FYNNEI. The CDR3 is 13 residues long. CDR3 sequence: CASSRGSWETQYF. CDR3 DNA sequence: TGTGCCAGCAGCCGGGGATCTTGGGAGACCCAGTACTTC.